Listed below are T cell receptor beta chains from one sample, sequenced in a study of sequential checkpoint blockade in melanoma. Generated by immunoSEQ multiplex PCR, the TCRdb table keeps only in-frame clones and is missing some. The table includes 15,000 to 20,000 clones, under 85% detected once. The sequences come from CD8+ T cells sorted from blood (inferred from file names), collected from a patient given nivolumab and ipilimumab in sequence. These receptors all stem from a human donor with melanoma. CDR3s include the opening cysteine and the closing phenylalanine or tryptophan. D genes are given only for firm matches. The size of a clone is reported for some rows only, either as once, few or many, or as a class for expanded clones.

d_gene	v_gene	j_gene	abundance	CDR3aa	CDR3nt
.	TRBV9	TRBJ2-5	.	CASSGTYGFQETQYF	TGTGCCAGCAGCGGCACCTACGGTTTCCAAGAGACCCAGTACTTC
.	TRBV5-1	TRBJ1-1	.	CASSHTGSDEAFF	TGCGCCAGCAGCCATACAGGGTCGGATGAAGCTTTCTTT
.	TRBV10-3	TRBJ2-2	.	CAIRDYGQETGELFF	TGTGCCATCAGGGACTATGGACAGGAAACCGGGGAGCTGTTTTTT
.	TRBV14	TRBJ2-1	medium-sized	CASSQGFTSEQFF	TGTGCCAGCAGCCAAGGGTTTACCAGTGAGCAGTTCTTC
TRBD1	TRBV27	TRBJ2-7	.	CASSPSGTGTEQYF	TGTGCCAGCAGCCCCTCCGGGACAGGGACCGAGCAGTACTTC
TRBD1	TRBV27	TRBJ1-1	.	CASSTGGTEAFF	TGTGCCAGCAGCACAGGGGGCACTGAAGCTTTCTTT
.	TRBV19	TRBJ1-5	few	CASSIFGGASQPQHF	TGTGCCAGTAGTATTTTCGGGGGGGCGTCTCAGCCCCAGCATTTT
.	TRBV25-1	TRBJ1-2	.	CASSGLGTTMPYTF	TGTGCCAGCAGTGGACTCGGGACTACTATGCCCTACACCTTC
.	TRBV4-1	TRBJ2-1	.	CASSQFSNEQFF	TGCGCCAGCAGCCAATTTAGCAATGAGCAGTTCTTC
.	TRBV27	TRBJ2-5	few	CASSLVLRETQYF	TGTGCCAGCAGTTTAGTCCTCAGGGAGACCCAGTACTTC
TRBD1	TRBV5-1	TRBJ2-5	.	CASSVTGGGETQYF	TGCGCCAGCAGCGTTACAGGGGGTGGAGAGACCCAGTACTTC
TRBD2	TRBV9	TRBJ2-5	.	CASSVGTMAGGRETQYF	TGTGCCAGCAGCGTAGGAACCATGGCGGGAGGCCGGGAGACCCAGTACTTC
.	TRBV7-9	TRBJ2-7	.	CASSGGMGRAGEQYF	TGTGCCAGCAGCGGAGGGATGGGCAGGGCTGGCGAGCAGTACTTC
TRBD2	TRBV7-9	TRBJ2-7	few	CASSLSGLAVYEQYF	TGTGCCAGCAGCTTATCGGGACTAGCGGTCTACGAGCAGTACTTC
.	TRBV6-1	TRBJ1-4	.	CASSDVDGGWEKLFF	TGTGCCAGCAGTGATGTTGATGGAGGGTGGGAAAAACTGTTTTTT
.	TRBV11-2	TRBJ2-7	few	CASSLLRDPNTYEQYF	TGTGCCAGCAGCTTACTGAGGGATCCTAATACCTACGAGCAGTACTTC
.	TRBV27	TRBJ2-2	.	CASSSGFSTGELFF	TGTGCCAGCAGTTCAGGGTTTTCCACCGGGGAGCTGTTTTTT
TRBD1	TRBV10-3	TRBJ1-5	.	CAISGTGEPYSNQPQHF	TGTGCCATCAGCGGGACAGGGGAACCATATAGCAATCAGCCCCAGCATTTT
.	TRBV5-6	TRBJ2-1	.	CASSLALVYNEQFF	TGTGCCAGCAGCTTGGCCTTAGTCTACAATGAGCAGTTCTTC
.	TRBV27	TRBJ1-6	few	CASSLSGPYNSPLHF	TGTGCCAGCAGTTTATCGGGCCCCTATAATTCACCCCTCCACTTT
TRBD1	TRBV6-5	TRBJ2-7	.	CASIKPDRGPHEQYF	TGTGCCAGCATTAAACCTGACAGGGGGCCCCACGAGCAGTACTTC
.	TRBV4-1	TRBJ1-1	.	CASSQSRDTEAFF	TGCGCCAGCAGCCAAAGCAGGGACACTGAAGCTTTCTTT
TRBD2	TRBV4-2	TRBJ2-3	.	CASSQSAGSHTDTQYF	TGTGCCAGCAGCCAATCAGCGGGGAGCCACACAGATACGCAGTATTTT
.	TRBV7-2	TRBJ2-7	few	CASSLGDYEQYF	TGTGCCAGCAGCTTAGGCGACTACGAGCAGTACTTC
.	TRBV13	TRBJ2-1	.	CASSLGRGRNEQFF	TGTGCCAGCAGCTTAGGTAGGGGTCGCAATGAGCAGTTCTTC
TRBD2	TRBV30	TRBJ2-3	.	CAWNLPSLAGGLYTDTQYF	TGTGCCTGGAACCTCCCCTCTCTAGCGGGGGGCCTATACACAGATACGCAGTATTTT
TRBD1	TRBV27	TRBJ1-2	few	CASSTQGANYAYTF	TGTGCCAGCAGTACGCAGGGGGCCAACTATGCCTACACCTTC